This TCR beta chain is drawn from a study of T cells in tuberculosis. Study in general: A South African cohort included IGRA-negative adolescents, latently infected IGRA-positive adolescents and adults with active tuberculosis. Study-wide findings and caveats: A GMM-specific repertoire classifier reached 80% to 90% accuracy, AUROC over 0.85. Smaller alpha distances in active tuberculosis partly reflected shorter CDR3-alpha lengths.

The CDR3 is made up of 16 amino acids. V dropped 4 bases and J dropped 7; count of bases not matched to a gene: 9. Germline CDR1 is MNHEY and CDR2 is SVGAGI. Time point given: new active TB diagnosis, blood taken before or within 7 days of starting treatment. Confirmation came from sputum smear and/or culture positivity for M. tuberculosis. Generated by immunoSEQ multiplex PCR, the TCRdb table keeps only in-frame clones and is missing some. Of over 30,000 clones in the sample, roughly 93% were seen once. For this clone: Its antigen is as yet unknown.

V usage is TRBV6-5 and J usage is TRBJ1-5, with 11 bases identical to TRBD1. The TCR sequence derives from an adult with tuberculosis. This specimen was PBMCs, taken at tuberculosis diagnosis. The CDR3 nucleotides are TGTGCCAGCAGTTTCCCGGACAGGGGGCGGCGGCAGCCCCAGCATTTT. Translating gives CASSFPDRGRRQPQHF.